This TCR beta chain was profiled in a study of shared clonotypes between healthy human individuals. Study overall: Each donor contributed plates that comprised three CD4 naive, three CD4 memory, two CD8 naive and one CD8 memory.

Notes on the study in general: Lower generation probabilities were found for non-shared clonotypes than for those shared by all four donors. A generally larger estimated richness was seen in naive subsets than in memory subsets.

Details on this clone: Its antigen is as yet unknown.

Naive CD8 cells lacked CD45RO, underwent positive selection for CCR7 and left out terminally differentiated effector memory CD45RA+ cells. Healthy and HIV-negative, the adult donors had no recent acute infections or vaccinations. Clones were read by immunoSEQ multiplex PCR, and TCRdb kept only the in-frame ones, dropping some. The top ten hold approximately 0.1% of the sample, which has hundreds of thousands of clones, roughly 95% seen once. The V end lost 7 bases, the J end lost 1 base, and 16 bases lay between the germline ends. Looked up from germline, CDR1 is SGHRS and CDR2 is YFSETQ. This CDR3 comprises 15 residues.

Specimen: naive CD8+ T cells sorted from blood. This TCR derives from a woman under 40 in good health. The V call is TRBV5-1, the J call TRBJ2-3; D is unclear. The CDR3 reads CASRPTARGTDTQYF. As DNA, the CDR3 is TGCGCCAGCCGACCGACGGCTCGAGGCACAGATACGCAGTATTTT.